The subject of this entry is one T cell receptor beta chain. This sample was taken from a study of blood T cell repertoires in COVID-19. Looking at the study overall: T cells, B-cell-depleted T cells, or PBMCs supplied cDNA or gDNA.

Sequencing used immunoSEQ multiplex PCR; TCRdb keeps in-frame clones, though not all of them. The sample includes about 250,000 clones, nearly 90% of them seen just once. The germline V gene encodes CDR1 MNHEY and CDR2 SMNVEV (reference sequence). With V trimmed by 7 bases and J by 6 bases, 10 bases remained unmatched. The length of the CDR3 is 15 residues. Sequenced material: peripheral blood. The V and J genes are TRBV27 and TRBJ1-2, with TRBD1 matching 11 bases. This receptor was taken from a young man with active or convalescent COVID-19. Here the CDR3 reads CASTTRGQGVHGYTF. Written as DNA, the CDR3 is TGTGCCAGCACCACACGGGGACAGGGGGTCCATGGCTACACCTTC.